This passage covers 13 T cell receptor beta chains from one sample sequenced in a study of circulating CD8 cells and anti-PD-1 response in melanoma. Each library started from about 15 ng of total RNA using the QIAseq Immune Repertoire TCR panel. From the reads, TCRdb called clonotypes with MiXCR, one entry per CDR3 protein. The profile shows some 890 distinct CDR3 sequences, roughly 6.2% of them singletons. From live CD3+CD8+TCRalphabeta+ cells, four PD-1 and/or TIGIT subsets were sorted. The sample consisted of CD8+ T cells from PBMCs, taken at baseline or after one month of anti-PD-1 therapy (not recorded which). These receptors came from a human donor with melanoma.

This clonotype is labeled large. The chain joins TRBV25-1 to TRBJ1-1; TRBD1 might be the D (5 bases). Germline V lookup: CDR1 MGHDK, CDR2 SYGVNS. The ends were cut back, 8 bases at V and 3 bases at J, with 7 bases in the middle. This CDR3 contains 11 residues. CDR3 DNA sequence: TGTGCCAGCGGGGGGGACACTGAAGCTTTCTTT. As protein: CASGGDTEAFF.

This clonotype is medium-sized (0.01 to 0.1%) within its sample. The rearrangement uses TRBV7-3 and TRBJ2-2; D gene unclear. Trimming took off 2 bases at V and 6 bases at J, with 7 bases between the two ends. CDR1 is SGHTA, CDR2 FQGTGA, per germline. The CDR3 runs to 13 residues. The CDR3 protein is CASSLESAGELFF. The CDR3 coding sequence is TGTGCCAGCAGCTTAGAGAGCGCCGGGGAGCTGTTTTTT.

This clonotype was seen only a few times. DNA for the CDR3: TGTGCCAGCAGTTACTTGGGACTCCTCTACAATGAGCAGTTCTTC. It codes for CASSYLGLLYNEQFF. V usage is TRBV6-5 and J usage is TRBJ2-1; tentatively, D is TRBD2 (6 bases). The CDR3 length is 15 residues. The V end lost 1 base, the J end lost 3 bases, and 10 bases lay between the germline ends. The germline CDR1 and CDR2 sequences are MNHEY and SVGAGI.

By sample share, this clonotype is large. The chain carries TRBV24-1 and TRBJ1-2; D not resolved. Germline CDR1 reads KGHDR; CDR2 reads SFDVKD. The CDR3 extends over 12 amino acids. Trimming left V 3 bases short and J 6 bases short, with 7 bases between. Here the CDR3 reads CATSDGQDGYTF. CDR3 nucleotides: TGTGCCACCAGTGATGGGCAGGATGGCTACACCTTC.

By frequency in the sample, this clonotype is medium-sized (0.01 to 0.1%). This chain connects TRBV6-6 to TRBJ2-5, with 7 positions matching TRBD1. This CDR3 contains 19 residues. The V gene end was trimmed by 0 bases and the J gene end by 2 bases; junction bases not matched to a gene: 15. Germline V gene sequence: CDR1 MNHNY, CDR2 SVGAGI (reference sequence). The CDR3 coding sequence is TGTGCCAGCAGTTACTCAAGGGGCCTAAGAGGGGGCCAACAAGAGACCCAGTACTTC. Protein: CASSYSRGLRGGQQETQYF.

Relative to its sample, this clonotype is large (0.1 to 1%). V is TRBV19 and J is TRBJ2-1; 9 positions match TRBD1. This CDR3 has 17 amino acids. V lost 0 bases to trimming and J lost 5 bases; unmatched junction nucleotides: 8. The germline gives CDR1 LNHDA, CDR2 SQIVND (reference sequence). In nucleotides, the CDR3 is TGTGCCAGTAGTATAGATCTGTCGGACAGGGGAAACAATGAGCAGTTCTTC. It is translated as CASSIDLSDRGNNEQFF.

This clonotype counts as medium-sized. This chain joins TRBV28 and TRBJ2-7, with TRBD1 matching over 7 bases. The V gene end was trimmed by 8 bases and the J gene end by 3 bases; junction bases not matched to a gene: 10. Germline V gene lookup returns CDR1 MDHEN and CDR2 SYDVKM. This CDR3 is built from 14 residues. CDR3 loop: CASGLGQNLYEQYF. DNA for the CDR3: TGTGCCAGCGGATTGGGACAGAACCTCTACGAGCAGTACTTC.

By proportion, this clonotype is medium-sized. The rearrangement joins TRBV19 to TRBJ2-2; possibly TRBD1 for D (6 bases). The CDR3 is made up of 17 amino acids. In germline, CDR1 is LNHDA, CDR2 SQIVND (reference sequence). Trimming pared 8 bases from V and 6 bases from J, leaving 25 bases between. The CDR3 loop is CASLAGVHSLNAGELFF. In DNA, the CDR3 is TGTGCCAGTCTGGCAGGGGTGCATTCCCTAAACGCCGGGGAGCTGTTTTTT.

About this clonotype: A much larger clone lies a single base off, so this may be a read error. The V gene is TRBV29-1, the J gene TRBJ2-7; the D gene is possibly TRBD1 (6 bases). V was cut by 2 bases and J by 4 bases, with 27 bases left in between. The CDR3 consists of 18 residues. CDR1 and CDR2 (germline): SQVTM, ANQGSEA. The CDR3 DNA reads TGCAGCGTTGAACGCCGGGACAAGGGGACCGCCCTGGCGTACGAGCAGTACTTC. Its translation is CSVERRDKGTALAYEQYF.

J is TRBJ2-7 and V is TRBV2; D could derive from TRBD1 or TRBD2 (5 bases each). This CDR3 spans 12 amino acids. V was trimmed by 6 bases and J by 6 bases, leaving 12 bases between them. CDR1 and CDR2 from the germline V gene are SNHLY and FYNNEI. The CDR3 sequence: CASSPGPPEQYF. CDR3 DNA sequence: TGTGCCAGCAGCCCGGGGCCCCCCGAGCAGTACTTC.

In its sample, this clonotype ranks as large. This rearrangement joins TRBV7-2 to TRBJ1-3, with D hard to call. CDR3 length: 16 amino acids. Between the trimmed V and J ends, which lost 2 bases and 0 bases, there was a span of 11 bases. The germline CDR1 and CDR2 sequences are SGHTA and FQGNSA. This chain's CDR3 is CASSLSQPNSGNTIYF. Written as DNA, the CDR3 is TGTGCCAGCAGCTTATCTCAGCCAAACTCTGGAAACACCATATATTTT.

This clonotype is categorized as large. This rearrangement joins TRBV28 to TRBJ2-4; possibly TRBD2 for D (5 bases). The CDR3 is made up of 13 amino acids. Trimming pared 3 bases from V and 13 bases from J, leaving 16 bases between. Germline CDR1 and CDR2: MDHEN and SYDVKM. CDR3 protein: CASSFTPGSVQYF. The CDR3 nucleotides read TGTGCCAGCAGTTTTACGCCGGGATCAGTGCAGTACTTC.

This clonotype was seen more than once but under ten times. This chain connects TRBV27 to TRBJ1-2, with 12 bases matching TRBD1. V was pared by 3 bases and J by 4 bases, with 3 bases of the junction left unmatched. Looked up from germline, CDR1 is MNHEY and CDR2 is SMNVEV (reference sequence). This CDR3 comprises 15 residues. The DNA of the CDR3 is TGTGCCAGCAGTTTTGGGACAGGGGGCGGCTATGGCTACACCTTC. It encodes CASSFGTGGGYGYTF.